The 8 T cell receptor beta chains presented below share a single source sample, sequenced in a study of memory CD4+ T cells and cytomegalovirus serostatus. Single viable CD3+CD4+CD8-CD45RO+ cells were sorted as the memory CD4+ T cells. Profiling relied on immunoSEQ multiplex PCR, and the TCRdb table lists in-frame clones only, not all of them. The sample has around 99,000 clones, 75% to 85% seen once. The sequenced material came from memory CD4+ T cells from blood. Source of these receptors: an adult in good health and CMV-seropositive.

V and J are TRBV6-5 and TRBJ1-3, with no clear D. Deletions cut 0 bases from V and 0 bases from J, with 9 bases between. The CDR3 totals 16 residues. Germline lookup yields CDR1 MNHEY and CDR2 SVGAGI. The CDR3 loop is CASSYSRFSSGNTIYF. In DNA, the CDR3 is TGTGCCAGCAGTTACTCTCGCTTCAGCTCTGGAAACACCATATATTTT.

The J gene is TRBJ2-3, the V gene TRBV4-3, with 8 bases fitting TRBD2. CDR1 and CDR2 from the germline V gene are LGHNA and YSLEER. The V and J ends lost 1 base and 3 bases, in that order; junction bases with no gene match: 6. This CDR3 comprises 16 residues. CDR3 sequence (DNA): TGCGCCAGCAGCCAAGTCGGGAGGGCCTCGACAGATACGCAGTATTTT. Protein product: CASSQVGRASTDTQYF.

The chain couples TRBV10-3 to TRBJ2-3; D might be TRBD2 (5 bases). Germline loops: CDR1 ENHRY, CDR2 SYGVKD. This CDR3 is built from 16 residues. The V end lost 3 bases, the J end lost 6 bases, and 19 bases lay between the germline ends. The CDR3 DNA reads as TGTGCCATCAGTGACCTCCGGCATAGGCGCGGGGATACGCAGTATTTT. Amino acids: CAISDLRHRRGDTQYF.

The table lists this clone with a few counts. The chain carries TRBV15 and TRBJ2-1, with 8 bases matching TRBD2. This CDR3 comprises 16 residues. The V gene end was trimmed by 3 bases and the J gene end by 0 bases; junction bases not matched to a gene: 4. Looked up from germline, CDR1 is LNHNV and CDR2 is YYDKDF (reference sequence). The CDR3 DNA reads as TGTGCCACCAGCAGTAGCGGGGTCAGCTCCTACAATGAGCAGTTCTTC. As protein: CATSSSGVSSYNEQFF.

V and J are TRBV14 and TRBJ2-5; no clear D gene. Trimming stripped 4 bases from V and 2 bases from J, with 14 bases between. Germline V lookup: CDR1 SGHDN, CDR2 FVKESK. The CDR3 sequence is 15 residues long. The CDR3, as DNA: TGTGCCAGCAGCCCAAGTATCACAGTACAAGAGACCCAGTACTTC. This codes for CASSPSITVQETQYF.

The chain has TRBV15 and TRBJ1-4; D not certain. Trimming removed 0 bases from V and 0 bases from J, with 8 bases in between. The germline gives CDR1 LNHNV, CDR2 YYDKDF (reference sequence). The CDR3 has 16 amino acids. CDR3 sequence: CATSRDSSATNEKLFF. DNA of the CDR3: TGTGCCACCAGCAGAGACTCCAGTGCAACTAATGAAAAACTGTTTTTT.

The chain employs TRBV11-2 and TRBJ1-1; D unresolved. Germline-derived CDR1 and CDR2 are SGHAT and FQNNGV. The CDR3 length is 13 residues. V lost 2 bases and J lost 1, with 5 bases in between. The CDR3: CASSLYQNTEAFF. The CDR3, as DNA: TGTGCCAGCAGCTTATACCAGAACACTGAAGCTTTCTTT.

The J gene is TRBJ1-5, the V gene TRBV27; 7 positions agree with TRBD1. Germline V CDR1 and CDR2: MNHEY, SMNVEV (reference sequence). CDR3 size: 18 residues. V shed 8 bases and J 0 bases; nucleotides not matched to a gene: 16. DNA for the CDR3: TGTGCCAGCGGAAATTTGAGGGGGCCGGGAAATAGCAATCAGCCCCAGCATTTT. It is translated as CASGNLRGPGNSNQPQHF.